This T cell receptor (beta chain) was sequenced during a study of blood T cells in healthy people across ages. This clonotype was observed a few times. A J-beta primer mix and a sample-barcoded 5' primer were used in a second PCR of roughly 7 to 12 cycles. Tags on each cDNA molecule came from a template-switch adaptor with 12 random nucleotides. TCRdb analysed the 5' RACE reads with MiXCR anew, one entry per CDR3 protein. The repertoire holds fewer than 750,000 distinct CDR3 sequences, with roughly half as singletons. Russia was home to the donors, healthy Caucasian individuals aged roughly 6 to 100. Sequences were obtained from blood. The sequence was collected from an elderly woman in good health.

CDR3 nucleotide sequence: TGTGCCATTTCCCCCGGACAGGAGTATGGCTACACCTTC. Protein product: CAISPGQEYGYTF. This chain uses TRBV6-1 with TRBJ1-2, with 7 bases aligning to TRBD1. The CDR3 consists of 13 residues. Trimming took 10 bases from V and 5 from J; bases not matched to a gene: 10. CDR1 is MNHNS and CDR2 is SASEGT in the germline V gene.